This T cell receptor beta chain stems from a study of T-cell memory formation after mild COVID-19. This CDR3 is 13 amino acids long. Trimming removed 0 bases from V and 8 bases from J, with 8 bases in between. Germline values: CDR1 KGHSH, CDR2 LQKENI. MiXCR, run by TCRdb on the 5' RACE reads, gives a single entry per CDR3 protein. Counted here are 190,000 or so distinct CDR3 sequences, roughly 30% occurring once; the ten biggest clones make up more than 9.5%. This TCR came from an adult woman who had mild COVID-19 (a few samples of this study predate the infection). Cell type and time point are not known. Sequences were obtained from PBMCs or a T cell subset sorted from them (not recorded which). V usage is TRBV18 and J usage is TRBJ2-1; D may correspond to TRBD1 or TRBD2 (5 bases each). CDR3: CASSPPPGHEQFF. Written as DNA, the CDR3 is TGTGCCAGCTCACCACCGCCGGGACATGAGCAGTTCTTC.